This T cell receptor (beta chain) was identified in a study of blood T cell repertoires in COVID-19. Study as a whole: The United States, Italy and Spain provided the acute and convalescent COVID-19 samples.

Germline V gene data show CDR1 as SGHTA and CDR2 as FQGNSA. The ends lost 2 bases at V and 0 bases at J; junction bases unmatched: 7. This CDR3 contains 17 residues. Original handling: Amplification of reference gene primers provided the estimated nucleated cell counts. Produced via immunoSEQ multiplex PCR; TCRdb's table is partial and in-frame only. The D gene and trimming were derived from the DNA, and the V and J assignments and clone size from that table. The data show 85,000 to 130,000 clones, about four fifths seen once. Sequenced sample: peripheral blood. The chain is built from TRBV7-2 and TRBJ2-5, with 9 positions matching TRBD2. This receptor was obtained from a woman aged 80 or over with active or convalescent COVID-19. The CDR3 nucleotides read TGTGCCAGCAGCTTAAAGATTTCTAGCGGGAACCAAGAGACCCAGTACTTC. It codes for CASSLKISSGNQETQYF.